These T cell receptor beta chains were read from a single sample in a study of tumor-infiltrating lymphocytes in primary liver carcinoma. TCRdb reanalysed the multiplex PCR reads using MiXCR and keeps one entry per CDR3 protein. In the table there are about 180,000 distinct CDR3 sequences, 50% to 75% of which are singletons. Sequencing was done on a sample of peripheral blood. The source of these receptors is a man aged 40-49 years with primary liver carcinoma and hepatitis B virus infection. Each CDR3 is given with its conserved first and last residue. The D gene is left open where the match is weak.

V gene,D gene,J gene,CDR3 protein
TRBV12-3/TRBV12-4,.,TRBJ2-5,CASSLRAAQETQYF
TRBV6-1,TRBD2,TRBJ2-1,CASRGLAGEQFF
TRBV5-1,.,TRBJ2-7,CASSLSAGAGAEQYF
TRBV6-6,.,TRBJ2-4,CASSYSETKNIQYF
TRBV4-2,.,TRBJ2-7,CVSSQDSRQTTYEQYF
TRBV28,.,TRBJ2-2,CASIKGDGPNTGELFF
TRBV29-1,.,TRBJ2-5,CSVGRDTMATQYF
TRBV29-1,.,TRBJ2-3,CSVEGVAGISTDTQYF
TRBV24-1,.,TRBJ2-3,CATSDLSGASTQYF
TRBV29-1,.,TRBJ1-1,CSVCAGWGMNTEAFF
TRBV30,.,TRBJ2-2,CAWAGQTLTGELFF
TRBV11-2,.,TRBJ2-1,CASSPLYGSYNEQFF
TRBV7-8,.,TRBJ2-2,CASSRDPTRNTGELFF
TRBV11-2,.,TRBJ2-5,CASNLDLKEEIQYF
TRBV19,TRBD1,TRBJ1-2,CASSMGTEVWALHGYTF
TRBV6-5,TRBD2,TRBJ2-7,CASSYSGGGFSYEQYF
TRBV4-2,.,TRBJ2-2,CASTAGTRDTGELFF
TRBV11-2,.,TRBJ2-1,CTNRAGPYNEQFF
TRBV7-8,.,TRBJ2-1,CASSQSPPSGSDYDEQFF
TRBV29-1,.,TRBJ1-2,CSAGSGTGRERGYTF
TRBV11-2,.,TRBJ2-2,CASSTQGQTNTGELFF
TRBV5-5,.,TRBJ1-6,CASSWGGRSSYNSPLHF
TRBV6-1,TRBD2,TRBJ2-7,CASSDELAGVPYEQYF
TRBV10-3,.,TRBJ2-7,CAIGESVSSSYEQYF
TRBV5-5,.,TRBJ2-2,CASSLGQLNTGELFF
TRBV10-3,.,TRBJ2-3,CAISESIMRTDTQYF
TRBV11-2,.,TRBJ2-5,CASSIVARGETQYF
TRBV29-1,.,TRBJ2-7,CSVEVRPHEQYF
TRBV11-2,.,TRBJ2-5,CASSLDRDEETQYF
TRBV11-2,.,TRBJ2-5,CAGSLEVLQETQYF
TRBV6-1,.,TRBJ1-6,CASRGPTGGRSYNSPLHF
TRBV6-1,TRBD2,TRBJ2-1,CASYPGGTYNEQFF
TRBV12-3/TRBV12-4,TRBD2,TRBJ2-5,CASSPLAGTQYF
TRBV12-3/TRBV12-4,TRBD1,TRBJ2-7,CASSLPDRESEQYF
TRBV29-1,.,TRBJ2-7,CSVEGPSYEQYF
TRBV6-6,.,TRBJ1-1,CASSIMGRNPMNIEAFF
TRBV12-3/TRBV12-4,.,TRBJ1-5,CASSSRVRNQPQHF
TRBV29-1,.,TRBJ1-1,CSVDQGARTEAFF
TRBV6-6,.,TRBJ1-1,CASSYRTQNTEAFF
TRBV29-1,.,TRBJ2-7,CSVESQELGEQYF
TRBV6-1,.,TRBJ2-3,CASMQRRGTDTQYF
TRBV29-1,TRBD1,TRBJ1-1,CSAEEGQLVYAFF
TRBV5-8,.,TRBJ2-1,CASSLLWGEAYNEQFF
TRBV6-5,.,TRBJ1-3,CASTSSGNTIYF
TRBV2,.,TRBJ2-7,CASSEQGSGYEQYF
TRBV6-5,TRBD2,TRBJ2-1,CASRGTSDEQFF
TRBV6-5,TRBD2,TRBJ2-7,CASRASGLAAEQYF
TRBV6-5,TRBD1,TRBJ2-5,CASSSSERGPETQYF
TRBV12-3/TRBV12-4,.,TRBJ2-5,CASSSARRGQETQYF
TRBV28,.,TRBJ2-7,CASRPREGLYEQYF
TRBV6-1,.,TRBJ2-1,CASSEAEYNEQFF
TRBV12-3/TRBV12-4,TRBD2,TRBJ2-3,CASSFSGSRADTQYF